The 32 T cell receptor beta chains presented below share a single source sample, sequenced in a study of shared clonotypes between healthy human individuals. Terminally differentiated effector memory CD45RA+ cells were left out of the naive CD8 fraction, which was CD45RO-negative and positively selected for CCR7. This table comes from immunoSEQ multiplex PCR, and its TCRdb copy is limited to in-frame clones, with some not included. The table includes millions of clones, about 93% detected once. What was sequenced was naive CD8+ T cells from PBMCs. These receptors originate from a man aged 18 to 30 in good health. Some clones in this sample may be carry-over from other donors' samples.

This rearrangement joins TRBV9 to TRBJ2-1; 8 bases agree with TRBD2. This CDR3 has 16 amino acids. Trimming at V came to 0 bases and at J to 10 bases, leaving 12 bases not matched to a gene. Looked up from germline, CDR1 is SGDLS and CDR2 is YYNGEE. The CDR3 protein is CASSVGEAGVWGEQFF. The DNA of the CDR3 is TGTGCCAGCAGCGTAGGAGAAGCGGGAGTGTGGGGAGAGCAGTTCTTC.

The chain combines TRBV7-9 with TRBJ1-2; no clear D. CDR1 and CDR2 (germline): SEHNR, FQNEAQ (reference sequence). V shed 0 bases and J shed 4 bases, with 15 bases lying between them. The CDR3 length is 16 residues. The CDR3 bases are TGTGCCAGCAGCTTAGCCCCAGTGAGCTCCGGCTATGGCTACACCTTC. Amino acids: CASSLAPVSSGYGYTF.

The rearrangement uses TRBV11-2 and TRBJ1-4; D is ambiguous. CDR1 and CDR2 from the germline V gene are SGHAT and FQNNGV. V shed 1 base and J shed 8 bases, with 17 bases lying between them. The CDR3 length is 16 residues. DNA of the CDR3: TGTGCCAGCAGCTTAGCGGGCCCCAGGATTCGGGAAAAACTGTTTTTT. Protein product: CASSLAGPRIREKLFF.

To note about this clone: It may be a read error: a sequence one base away is much more abundant. The chain joins TRBV11-3 to TRBJ2-2; no definite D call. The CDR3 consists of 12 residues. The germline gives CDR1 SGHNT, CDR2 YENEEA. The V end lost 5 bases, the J end lost 1 base, and 2 bases lay between the germline ends. CDR3 in amino acids: CASSKNTGELFF. In DNA form, the CDR3 reads TGTGCCAGCAGCAAGAACACCGGGGAGCTGTTTTTT. Using reference TRBV11-3 and TRBJ2-2 for the parts outside the CDR3, the full variable domain is EAGVVQSPRYKIIEKKQPVAFWCNPISGHNTLYWYLQNLGQGPELLIRYENEEAVDDSQLPKDRFSAERLKGVDSTLKIQPAELGDSAVYLCASSKNTGELFFGEGSRLTVL.

The V and J genes are TRBV7-9 and TRBJ2-1; 8 positions match TRBD2. This CDR3 is 15 amino acids long. The junction had 14 bases not matched to a gene; V was cut back by 8 bases and J by 8 bases. Germline V CDR1 and CDR2: SEHNR, FQNEAQ (reference sequence). CDR3 residues: CASWGKGAGVDEQFF. The CDR3 nucleotides read TGTGCCAGCTGGGGAAAGGGAGCGGGAGTCGATGAGCAGTTCTTC. The variable domain in full, with the rest retrieved from reference TRBV7-9 and TRBJ2-1, is DTGVSQNPRHKITKRGQNVTFRCDPISEHNRLYWYRQTLGQGPEFLTYFQNEAQLEKSRLLSDRFSAERPKGSFSTLEIQRTEQGDSAMYLCASWGKGAGVDEQFFGPGTRLTVL.

J is TRBJ2-1 and V is TRBV15; 8 nucleotides line up with TRBD2. This CDR3 is 15 amino acids long. From germline, CDR1 is LNHNV and CDR2 YYDKDF (reference sequence). V was pared by 1 base and J by 8 bases, with 7 bases of the junction left unmatched. CDR3 DNA sequence: TGTGCCACCAGCAGAGCGGGAGGGAGTAGGGATGAGCAGTTCTTC. As protein: CATSRAGGSRDEQFF. The entire variable domain, with the rest obtained from reference TRBV15 and TRBJ2-1, is as follows: DAMVIQNPRYQVTQFGKPVTLSCSQTLNHNVMYWYQQKSSQAPKLLFHYYDKDFNNEADTPDNFQSRRPNTSFCFLDIRSPGLGDTAMYLCATSRAGGSRDEQFFGPGTRLTVL.

The rearrangement links TRBV29-1 to TRBJ1-2; maybe TRBD1 (5 bases). Trimming left V 6 bases short and J 6 bases short, with 11 bases between. Germline lookup yields CDR1 SQVTM and CDR2 ANQGSEA. CDR3 length: 11 residues. The CDR3 region is CSVRGDHGYTF. As DNA, the CDR3 is TGCAGCGTGCGGGGGGACCATGGCTACACCTTC.

The J gene is TRBJ2-7, the V gene TRBV6-5, with 7 bases fitting TRBD1. Germline CDR1 reads MNHEY; CDR2 reads SVGAGI. The CDR3 runs 14 residues. V shed 5 bases and J 4 bases; nucleotides not matched to a gene: 8. In nucleotides, the CDR3 is TGTGCCAGCAGTCCCCGGGACAGTGTTTACGAGCAGTACTTC. Residues: CASSPRDSVYEQYF.

V is TRBV29-1 and J is TRBJ2-1; 15 nucleotides line up with TRBD2. Per the germline V gene, CDR1 is SQVTM and CDR2 is ANQGSEA. There are 20 residues in the CDR3. With V trimmed by 5 bases and J by 0 bases, 14 bases remained unmatched. The DNA for the CDR3 is TGCAGCGTTTGTAGAGTGGGGACTAGCGGGAGGAAGAGCTCCTACAATGAGCAGTTCTTC. Its translation: CSVCRVGTSGRKSSYNEQFF.

A single count supports this clone. The chain is built from TRBV28 and TRBJ1-2; 9 bases line up with TRBD1. CDR3 length: 18 residues. V lost 6 bases to trimming and J lost 4 bases; unmatched junction nucleotides: 18. Germline-derived CDR1 and CDR2 are MDHEN and SYDVKM. CDR3 sequence (DNA): TGTGCCAGCAGCTCGAACAGGGGGCCCCCTATTCTGGGCTATGGCTACACCTTC. Amino acid sequence: CASSSNRGPPILGYGYTF.

The J gene is TRBJ2-5, the V gene TRBV7-9; a possible D gene is TRBD1 (6 bases). The V gene's germline CDR1 is SEHNR and CDR2 FQNEAQ (reference sequence). The CDR3 is 15 residues long. V shed 5 bases and J shed 2 bases, with 15 bases lying between them. CDR3: CASSQWGQNQETQYF. CDR3 nucleotides: TGTGCCAGCAGCCAGTGGGGGCAGAATCAAGAGACCCAGTACTTC. Supplemented by reference TRBV7-9 and TRBJ2-5, the full variable domain reads DTGVSQNPRHKITKRGQNVTFRCDPISEHNRLYWYRQTLGQGPEFLTYFQNEAQLEKSRLLSDRFSAERPKGSFSTLEIQRTEQGDSAMYLCASSQWGQNQETQYFGPGTRLLVL.

This clone was recorded only once. Written as DNA, the CDR3 is TGCGCCAGCAGCCCTCCCGGGGGAACGCAGTATTTT. Translated: CASSPPGGTQYF. The chain links TRBV4-3 to TRBJ2-3; the D gene is possibly TRBD2 (6 bases). The V gene lost 4 bases and the J gene lost 9 bases, with 11 bases spanning the gap. The CDR3 is 12 amino acids. From germline, CDR1 is LGHNA and CDR2 YSLEER.

This sequence joins TRBV5-1 and TRBJ2-7; maybe TRBD1 (6 bases). V was shortened by 1 base and J by 0 bases, with 11 bases between the two germline ends. Germline loops: CDR1 SGHRS, CDR2 YFSETQ. This CDR3 comprises 15 residues. The CDR3 spells CASSLLVDSSYEQYF. CDR3 nucleotide sequence: TGCGCCAGCAGCTTGTTGGTGGACAGCTCCTACGAGCAGTACTTC. Full variable domain (rest looked up from reference TRBV5-1 and TRBJ2-7): KAGVTQTPRYLIKTRGQQVTLSCSPISGHRSVSWYQQTPGQGLQFLFEYFSETQRNKGNFPGRFSGRQFSNSRSEMNVSTLELGDSALYLCASSLLVDSSYEQYFGPGTRLTVT.

The CDR3 bases are TGTGCCAGCAGTTTACTAGGGACTCTGAACACTGAAGCTTTCTTT. It translates to CASSLLGTLNTEAFF. The chain joins TRBV28 to TRBJ1-1, with a possible D match to TRBD1 (5 bases). There are 15 residues in the CDR3. Germline-derived CDR1 and CDR2 are MDHEN and SYDVKM. V was pared by 2 bases and J by 0 bases, with 10 bases between.

V usage is TRBV13 and J usage is TRBJ1-3; D remains unclear. The CDR3 is 14 amino acids. In germline, CDR1 is PRHDT, CDR2 FYEKMQ (reference sequence). Trimming removed 6 bases from V and 1 base from J, with 10 bases in between. CDR3 bases: TGTGCCAGCAGTCCTCGGGCTTCTGGAAACACCATATATTTT. Its translation: CASSPRASGNTIYF.

Here the CDR3 DNA reads TGTGCCAGTAGTATAGGCGCCGGGAGAGCAGATACGCAGTATTTT. This gives the protein CASSIGAGRADTQYF. J is TRBJ2-3 and V is TRBV19; a weak D match, TRBD2 (6 bases). The CDR3 length is 15 residues. CDR1 is LNHDA and CDR2 is SQIVND in the germline V gene (reference sequence). With 1 base removed from V and 4 bases from J, the gap between germline ends came to 12 bases.

As DNA, the CDR3 is TGTGCCAGCTCCCGGAGGGTCCAGAACGAGCAGTACTTC. Its translation: CASSRRVQNEQYF. V gene TRBV28 combines with J gene TRBJ2-7, with D tentatively TRBD2 (6 bases). CDR1 and CDR2 from the germline V gene are MDHEN and SYDVKM. The CDR3 is 13 amino acids. The V end lost 8 bases, the J end lost 5 bases, and 16 bases lay between the germline ends. The whole variable domain, filled in from reference TRBV28 and TRBJ2-7, reads DVKVTQSSRYLVKRTGEKVFLECVQDMDHENMFWYRQDPGLGLRLIYFSYDVKMKEKGDIPEGYSVSREKKERFSLILESASTNQTSMYLCASSRRVQNEQYFGPGTRLTVT.

This chain connects TRBV5-4 to TRBJ2-1, with 9 bases lining up with TRBD2. In germline, CDR1 is SGHNT, CDR2 YYREEE (reference sequence). J was trimmed by 6 bases and V by 0 bases; bases with no gene match: 10. CDR3 length equals 17 residues. CDR3 nucleotides: TGTGCCAGCAGCTTGGCGGTAATAGCGGGAGCTGGCAATGAGCAGTTCTTC. It encodes CASSLAVIAGAGNEQFF.

V usage is TRBV6-1 and J usage is TRBJ2-5, with 8 bases identical to TRBD2. Germline CDR1 MNHNS, CDR2 SASEGT. V lost 1 base, J lost 2 bases, and 3 bases stayed unmatched. This CDR3 is built from 15 residues. CDR3 bases: TGTGCCAGCAGTGAAGACGCGGGAGGACAAGAGACCCAGTACTTC. It codes for CASSEDAGGQETQYF.

V gene TRBV4-1 combines with J gene TRBJ2-7; no reliable D call. Per the germline V gene, CDR1 is MGHRA and CDR2 is YSYEKL. Trimming took 1 base from V and 5 from J, leaving 12 bases between them. The CDR3 consists of 14 residues. CDR3 region: CASSQGLVMNEQYF. The CDR3 coding sequence is TGCGCCAGCAGCCAAGGGCTAGTGATGAACGAGCAGTACTTC.

This clone was recorded only once. V is TRBV7-2 and J is TRBJ2-5; the match to TRBD2 covers 8 bases. Per the germline V gene, CDR1 is SGHTA and CDR2 is FQGNSA. The CDR3 is made up of 17 amino acids. V was clipped by 5 bases and J by 1 base; unmatched bases: 12. CDR3 sequence (DNA): TGTGCCAGCAGCCGGCCCTCTCGACTAGCGACCCAAGAGACCCAGTACTTC. Protein product: CASSRPSRLATQETQYF.

The V and J genes are TRBV5-6 and TRBJ2-7, with 7 bases aligning to TRBD1. Per the germline V gene, CDR1 is SGHDT and CDR2 is YYEEEE. The CDR3 is made up of 14 amino acids. J gave up 3 bases and V 0 bases, and 3 bases lay outside the gene matches. CDR3 loop: CASSLEGTDYEQYF. CDR3 nucleotide sequence: TGTGCCAGCAGCTTGGAGGGGACAGACTACGAGCAGTACTTC.

The CDR3 is CASSAELLGTDTQYF. CDR3 DNA: TGTGCCAGCAGCGCGGAATTACTAGGAACAGATACGCAGTATTTT. This chain connects TRBV9 to TRBJ2-3; D is possibly TRBD2 (5 bases). In germline, CDR1 is SGDLS, CDR2 YYNGEE. The V end was cut by 3 bases, the J end by 3 bases, with 14 bases between. The CDR3 contains 15 residues.

This chain joins TRBV7-9 and TRBJ2-7, with TRBD2 as a possible D gene (5 bases). Germline-derived CDR1 and CDR2 are SEHNR and FQNEAQ (reference sequence). The CDR3 extends over 16 amino acids. Trimming took 5 bases from V and 3 from J, leaving 20 bases between them. The CDR3 coding sequence is TGTGCCAGCAGCCCCCCCGAAGGGTTGCGGGTCTACGAGCAGTACTTC. It is translated as CASSPPEGLRVYEQYF. Combining the CDR3 with reference TRBV7-9 and TRBJ2-7 gives the whole variable domain DTGVSQNPRHKITKRGQNVTFRCDPISEHNRLYWYRQTLGQGPEFLTYFQNEAQLEKSRLLSDRFSAERPKGSFSTLEIQRTEQGDSAMYLCASSPPEGLRVYEQYFGPGTRLTVT.

V is TRBV5-5 and J is TRBJ2-7; D remains unclear. Trimming pared 0 bases from V and 1 base from J, leaving 5 bases between. The CDR3 totals 13 residues. Germline assignment: CDR1 SGHKS and CDR2 YYEKEE (reference sequence). The CDR3 spells CASSLAQSYEQYF. The CDR3 region has the DNA TGTGCCAGCAGCTTGGCCCAGTCCTACGAGCAGTACTTC.

The gene calls are TRBV21-1 and TRBJ2-1; the table's D call TRBD1 went unverified against the DNA. TRBV21-1 has pseudogene status. CDR3 length equals 13 residues. For the CDR3, the DNA is TGTGCCAGCAGTCCAGGGGCCGGGAATGAGCAGTTCTTC. Translating it yields CASSPGAGNEQFF.

The chain joins TRBV7-9 to TRBJ1-2; D remains unclear. Germline values: CDR1 SEHNR, CDR2 FQNEAQ (reference sequence). V lost 5 bases and J lost 4, with 23 bases in between. CDR3 length: 17 residues. The CDR3 spells CASSPHPAGLFPYGYTF. The CDR3 nucleotides are TGTGCCAGCAGCCCCCACCCGGCCGGACTATTTCCCTATGGCTACACCTTC.

The CDR3 sequence is CASTGHPFNGYTF. CDR3 coding DNA: TGTGCCTCAACTGGCCACCCATTTAATGGCTACACCTTC. This chain joins TRBV19 and TRBJ1-2; no clear D gene. CDR1 LNHDA and CDR2 SQIVND come from the germline V gene (reference sequence). The CDR3 loop spans 13 amino acids. The V end was cut by 11 bases, the J end by 6 bases, with 19 bases between.

V and J are TRBV7-9 and TRBJ2-3, with TRBD2 identical over 9 bases. Germline CDR1 reads SEHNR; CDR2 reads FQNEAQ (reference sequence). With V trimmed by 5 bases and J by 0 bases, 6 bases remained unmatched. CDR3 size: 16 residues. CDR3 nucleotide sequence: TGTGCCAGCAGCAATGTGCTAGCGGGGAGCACAGATACGCAGTATTTT. Its translation is CASSNVLAGSTDTQYF.

The chain uses TRBV29-1 and TRBJ2-1; no firm D call. The germline V gene encodes CDR1 SQVTM and CDR2 ANQGSEA. This CDR3 is 12 amino acids long. V was shortened by 6 bases and J by 4 bases, with 10 bases between the two germline ends. The CDR3 DNA is TGCAGCGTCGGCGCTACTTACAATGAGCAGTTCTTC. It encodes CSVGATYNEQFF.

This clone was detected only once. The chain employs TRBV7-9 and TRBJ1-4, with D maybe TRBD1 (5 bases). The CDR3 has 16 amino acids. V lost 5 bases and J lost 3, with 16 bases in between. Germline CDR1 and CDR2: SEHNR and FQNEAQ (reference sequence). The CDR3 reads CASSRRGGEANEKLFF. The CDR3 nucleotides are TGTGCCAGCAGCCGTCGGGGGGGAGAGGCTAATGAAAAACTGTTTTTT.

V is TRBV27 and J is TRBJ1-5; D is uncertain. Trimming stripped 2 bases from V and 2 bases from J, with 10 bases between. CDR1 MNHEY and CDR2 SMNVEV come from the germline V gene (reference sequence). The CDR3 has 15 amino acids. CDR3 region: CASSLGLGGNQPQHF. DNA of the CDR3: TGTGCCAGCAGTTTAGGTTTAGGAGGCAATCAGCCCCAGCATTTT.